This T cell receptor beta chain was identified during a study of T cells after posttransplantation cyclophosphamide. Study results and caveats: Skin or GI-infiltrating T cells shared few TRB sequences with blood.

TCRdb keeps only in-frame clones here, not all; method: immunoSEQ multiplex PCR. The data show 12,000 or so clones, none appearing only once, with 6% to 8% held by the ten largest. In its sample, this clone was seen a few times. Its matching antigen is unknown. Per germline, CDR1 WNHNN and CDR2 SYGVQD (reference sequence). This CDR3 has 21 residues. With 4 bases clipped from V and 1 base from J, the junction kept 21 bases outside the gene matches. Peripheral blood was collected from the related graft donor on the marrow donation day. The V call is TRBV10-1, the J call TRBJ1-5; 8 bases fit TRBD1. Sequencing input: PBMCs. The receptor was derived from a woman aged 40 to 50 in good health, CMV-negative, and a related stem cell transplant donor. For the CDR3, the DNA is TGCGCCAGCAGTGCGAACTCTTCGACCAGGACAGGGCCGGGAAGCAATCAGCCCCAGCATTTT. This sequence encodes CASSANSSTRTGPGSNQPQHF.